This entry lists 30 T cell receptor beta chains sequenced from one sample in a study of blood T cell repertoires in COVID-19. The assay was immunoSEQ multiplex PCR, and TCRdb's table has in-frame clones only and misses some. Of fewer than 90,000 clones in the sample, under 85% were seen once. Sequenced sample: peripheral blood. These TCRs come from a man between 60 and 75 years old with COVID-19, enrolled during active disease.

J is TRBJ2-1 and V is TRBV6-1; D is possibly TRBD1 (5 bases). The length of the CDR3 is 15 residues. Trimming took off 2 bases at V and 9 bases at J, with 17 bases between the two ends. Germline CDR1 and CDR2: MNHNS and SASEGT. The CDR3 DNA reads TGTGCCAGCAGTGAAATTTGGGCCAGGGCCGGTGAGCAGTTCTTC. This gives the protein CASSEIWARAGEQFF.

This clone has a handful of counts. The chain carries TRBV9 and TRBJ2-7, with 13 nucleotides matching TRBD2. The V and J ends lost 3 bases and 2 bases, in that order; junction bases with no gene match: 2. The germline CDR1 and CDR2 sequences are SGDLS and YYNGEE. This CDR3 spans 15 amino acids. For the CDR3, the DNA is TGTGCCAGCAGCGCGGGGACTAGCGGGACCTACGAGCAGTACTTC. As protein: CASSAGTSGTYEQYF.

The V and J genes are TRBV28 and TRBJ2-2, with TRBD2 matching over 8 bases. This CDR3 is 19 amino acids long. The germline CDR1 and CDR2 sequences are MDHEN and SYDVKM. J lost 3 bases, V lost 4 bases, and 16 bases had no gene match. Written as DNA, the CDR3 is TGTGCCAGCAGTTCCCCTTTTCTTGTCGGGGGGGGCTACACCGGGGAGCTGTTTTTT. It codes for CASSSPFLVGGGYTGELFF.

The J gene is TRBJ2-5, the V gene TRBV11-3, with 7 bases aligning to TRBD2. With V trimmed by 3 bases and J by 5 bases, 9 bases remained unmatched. This CDR3 has 15 amino acids. Germline V gene data show CDR1 as SGHNT and CDR2 as YENEEA. CDR3 sequence reads: CASSFGGGSGETQYF. For the CDR3, the DNA is TGTGCCAGCAGCTTTGGCGGCGGGAGCGGCGAGACCCAGTACTTC.

The V gene is TRBV10-2, the J gene TRBJ2-3; TRBD1 aligns across 7 bases. The V gene's germline CDR1 is WSHSY and CDR2 SAAADI. V dropped 2 bases and J dropped 4; count of bases not matched to a gene: 6. The CDR3 contains 15 residues. CDR3 sequence: CASSEARTGADTQYF. CDR3 nucleotide sequence: TGCGCCAGCAGTGAGGCCAGGACAGGAGCAGATACGCAGTATTTT.

The chain is built from TRBV6-5 and TRBJ1-1; tentatively, D is TRBD1 (5 bases). V lost 11 bases and J lost 0, with 13 bases in between. There are 13 residues in the CDR3. Germline loops: CDR1 MNHEY, CDR2 SVGAGI. The DNA for the CDR3 is TGTGCCGGTCGACAGCCCATGAACACTGAAGCTTTCTTT. This codes for CAGRQPMNTEAFF.

V and J are TRBV9 and TRBJ2-7, with TRBD2 matching 14 bases. CDR1 and CDR2 from the germline V gene are SGDLS and YYNGEE. CDR3 length: 16 residues. The trim removed 0 bases at V and 2 bases at J, leaving 1 base unmatched. In DNA, the CDR3 is TGTGCCAGCAGCGTAGGGGGACTAGCGGGAGCCTACGAGCAGTACTTC. Protein: CASSVGGLAGAYEQYF.

This clone was seen a single time. The V gene is TRBV18, the J gene TRBJ1-5; D gene unclear. Germline V lookup: CDR1 KGHSH, CDR2 LQKENI. The CDR3 is made up of 14 amino acids. Deletions cut 6 bases from V and 0 bases from J, with 9 bases between. The CDR3 nucleotides read TGTGCCAGCTCCCCGGGAATTAGCAATCAGCCCCAGCATTTT. Amino acid sequence: CASSPGISNQPQHF.

In DNA form, the CDR3 reads TGTGCCAGCAGCCGAAGTTGGGGACAAACCGCCGAGGACCAGTACTTC. Translated: CASSRSWGQTAEDQYF. This chain uses TRBV3-1 (or the pseudogene TRBV3-2) with TRBJ2-5; perhaps TRBD1 as D (6 bases). V lost 4 bases to trimming and J lost 10 bases, with 25 bases between them. The CDR3 consists of 16 residues. CDR1 is LGHDT and CDR2 is YNNKEL in the germline V gene (reference sequence).

This clone was counted between two and nine times. The chain uses TRBV11-1 and TRBJ2-1; 7 nucleotides align to TRBD2. V lost 6 bases to trimming and J lost 10 bases; unmatched junction nucleotides: 12. Germline V CDR1 and CDR2: SGHAT, FQDESV (reference sequence). This CDR3 region has 14 residues. The CDR3 DNA sequence: TGTGCCAGCAGTTCAAATCTCTGGGGGGGGGAGCAGTTCTTC. This encodes CASSSNLWGGEQFF.

The chain carries TRBV28 and TRBJ1-1; perhaps TRBD1 as D (6 bases). This CDR3 spans 16 amino acids. CDR1 is MDHEN, CDR2 SYDVKM, per germline. Trimming left V 5 bases short and J 3 bases short, with 19 bases between. The CDR3 loop reads CASSLGGGSWDTEAFF. The CDR3 nucleotides read TGTGCCAGCAGTCTTGGGGGGGGCTCCTGGGACACTGAAGCTTTCTTT. The variable domain in full, with the rest retrieved from reference TRBV28 and TRBJ1-1, is DVKVTQSSRYLVKRTGEKVFLECVQDMDHENMFWYRQDPGLGLRLIYFSYDVKMKEKGDIPEGYSVSREKKERFSLILESASTNQTSMYLCASSLGGGSWDTEAFFGQGTRLTVV.

This chain links TRBV20-1 with TRBJ2-7; unclear D gene. Germline CDR1 and CDR2: DFQATT and SNEGSKA (reference sequence). Trimming removed 5 bases at V and 2 bases at J, with 7 bases between. CDR3 length equals 11 residues. CDR3 protein: CSAADPYEQYF. The CDR3 DNA reads as TGCAGTGCTGCGGATCCCTACGAGCAGTACTTC.

As regards this clone: The junction and the germline gene differ at one end; a read error may be behind it. Other DNA sequences from this sample encode an identical CDR3 as well. The chain has TRBV6-1 and TRBJ1-2; D is unresolved. CDR3 length: 16 amino acids. Germline-derived CDR1 and CDR2 are MNHNS and SASEGT. CDR3 in DNA: TGTGCCAGCAGTGAAGCGCTTCTGCCAGCGAACTATGGCTACACCTTT. This codes for CASSEALLPANYGYTF.

J is TRBJ1-1 and V is TRBV12-3 or TRBV12-4; D remains unclear. V was cut by 6 bases and J by 8 bases, with 16 bases left in between. The CDR3 is 13 residues long. The CDR3 loop is CASSPNGGREAFF. The CDR3 DNA reads TGTGCCAGCAGCCCCAACGGCGGCAGAGAAGCTTTCTTT.

The gene calls are TRBV28 and TRBJ1-5; 10 nucleotides agree with TRBD1. This CDR3 is built from 16 residues. V was pared by 6 bases and J by 4 bases, with 9 bases of the junction left unmatched. Germline V gene sequence: CDR1 MDHEN, CDR2 SYDVKM. This chain's CDR3 is CASRIIGTGENQPQHF. The CDR3 DNA reads TGTGCCAGCAGGATCATAGGGACAGGGGAAAATCAGCCCCAGCATTTT.

This clone was observed a single time. The V gene is TRBV6-5, the J gene TRBJ2-7, with 9 positions matching TRBD1. The V gene's germline CDR1 is MNHEY and CDR2 SVGAGI. The V gene end was trimmed by 2 bases and the J gene end by 3 bases; junction bases not matched to a gene: 2. There are 14 residues in the CDR3. As DNA, the CDR3 is TGTGCCAGCAGTTACGGGGACAGGGACTACGAGCAGTACTTC. As protein: CASSYGDRDYEQYF.

DNA for the CDR3: TGTGCCAGCAGTTTACAGGGTGGGTACGAGCAGTACTTC. It is translated as CASSLQGGYEQYF. This chain connects TRBV28 to TRBJ2-7; D is perhaps TRBD1 (5 bases). Per the germline V gene, CDR1 is MDHEN and CDR2 is SYDVKM. V was clipped by 2 bases and J by 4 bases, with 9 bases between them. The length of the CDR3 is 13 residues.

The chain is built from TRBV5-1 and TRBJ2-7, with 9 positions matching TRBD1. This CDR3 region has 17 residues. CDR1 and CDR2 from the germline V gene are SGHRS and YFSETQ. V trimming: 4 bases; J trimming: 2 bases; junction bases outside the gene matches: 13. In DNA, the CDR3 is TGCGCCAGCAGCGCACATTTGGGAAGGACAGGGGCCTACGAGCAGTACTTC. Translated: CASSAHLGRTGAYEQYF.

The sample holds a few counts of this clone. This rearrangement joins TRBV6-2 or TRBV6-3 to TRBJ2-5, with D tentatively TRBD2 (7 bases). The CDR3 spans 15 residues. Trimming removed 4 bases from V and 2 bases from J, with 14 bases in between. CDR1 and CDR2 (germline): MNHEY, SVGEGT. The CDR3: CASSWGGALQETQYF. The CDR3 DNA reads TGTGCCAGCAGTTGGGGGGGGGCCTTACAAGAGACCCAGTACTTC.

V is TRBV6-2 or TRBV6-3 and J is TRBJ1-4; D remains unclear. Germline assignment: CDR1 MNHEY and CDR2 SVGEGT. Trimming cost V 2 bases and J 6 bases, with 10 bases left between them. The CDR3 runs to 14 residues. For the CDR3, the DNA is TGTGCCAGCAGTTACGGAGGGTCGCATGAAAAACTGTTTTTT. Its protein product is CASSYGGSHEKLFF.

V is TRBV5-1 and J is TRBJ1-1, with D unresolved. Between the trimmed V and J ends, which lost 0 bases and 1 base, there was a span of 7 bases. CDR1 and CDR2 from the germline V gene are SGHRS and YFSETQ. This CDR3 comprises 14 residues. Written as DNA, the CDR3 is TGCGCCAGCAGCTTGGGACGGAGGAACACTGAAGCTTTCTTT. Amino acid sequence: CASSLGRRNTEAFF.

CDR3 DNA sequence: TGTGCCAGCAGTTCACTAGCGGGGGCCCGCACAGATACGCAGTATTTT. It specifies CASSSLAGARTDTQYF. The V gene is TRBV28, the J gene TRBJ2-3; the match to TRBD2 covers 11 bases. This CDR3 spans 16 amino acids. The ends lost 4 bases at V and 1 base at J; junction bases unmatched: 4. In germline, CDR1 is MDHEN, CDR2 SYDVKM.

This chain connects TRBV11-2 to TRBJ2-5; 11 positions agree with TRBD2. CDR1 SGHAT and CDR2 FQNNGV come from the germline V gene. CDR3 length: 17 amino acids. V gave up 4 bases and J gave up 4 bases; unmatched junction bases: 11. CDR3 amino acids: CASSSGRFSGGGETQYF. In DNA, the CDR3 is TGTGCCAGCAGCTCCGGTCGCTTTAGCGGGGGGGGAGAGACCCAGTACTTC.

The chain joins TRBV2 to TRBJ2-1; TRBD2 agrees at 12 bases. The CDR3 is 16 amino acids. J was trimmed by 8 bases and V by 5 bases; bases with no gene match: 10. Looked up from germline, CDR1 is SNHLY and CDR2 is FYNNEI. The CDR3 region has the DNA TGTGCCAGCAGTTTACCGACTAGCGGGAGTTCGGATGAGCAGTTCTTC. Encoded protein: CASSLPTSGSSDEQFF.

The chain combines TRBV6-6 with TRBJ1-1; perhaps TRBD1 as D (5 bases). The CDR3 extends over 17 amino acids. Germline assignment: CDR1 MNHNY and CDR2 SVGAGI (reference sequence). Trimming took 5 bases from V and 1 from J, leaving 20 bases between them. The CDR3 sequence: CASSRRSEGTRNTEAFF. The CDR3 nucleotides are TGTGCCAGCAGTCGACGGTCGGAGGGGACCAGGAACACTGAAGCTTTCTTT.

This sequence joins TRBV5-1 and TRBJ2-3; D gene ambiguous. From germline, CDR1 is SGHRS and CDR2 YFSETQ. The V gene lost 2 bases and the J gene lost 1 base, with 8 bases spanning the gap. The CDR3 has 14 residues. CDR3 amino acids: CASSFGPGTDTQYF. The CDR3 DNA reads TGCGCCAGCAGCTTTGGGCCGGGCACAGATACGCAGTATTTT.

The sample holds one count of this clone. The V call is TRBV7-3, the J call TRBJ1-2; a weak D match, TRBD1 (5 bases). This CDR3 has 16 amino acids. V was pared by 1 base and J by 7 bases, with 19 bases between. Germline CDR1 SGHTA, CDR2 FQGTGA. DNA of the CDR3: TGTGCCAGCAGCTTAAAAGGAAGCGGGGCGGGGAGTGGCTACACCTTC. This gives the protein CASSLKGSGAGSGYTF.

V gene TRBV5-6 combines with J gene TRBJ2-7; maybe TRBD1 (5 bases). The CDR3 loop spans 13 amino acids. Germline V CDR1 and CDR2: SGHDT, YYEEEE. V was shortened by 0 bases and J by 3 bases, with 7 bases between the two germline ends. The CDR3 protein is CASSLGRDYEQYF. The CDR3 nucleotides read TGTGCCAGCAGCTTGGGCAGGGACTACGAGCAGTACTTC.

The chain uses TRBV11-1 and TRBJ1-1; no clear D gene. V was clipped by 4 bases and J by 2 bases, with 11 bases between them. This CDR3 spans 14 amino acids. From germline, CDR1 is SGHAT and CDR2 FQDESV (reference sequence). The CDR3 region is CASSSSDGNTEAFF. CDR3 DNA: TGTGCCAGCAGCTCGAGCGACGGCAACACTGAAGCTTTCTTT.

This clone was seen ten or more times. V usage is TRBV12-3 or TRBV12-4 and J usage is TRBJ2-7, with a possible D match to TRBD1 (5 bases). V was clipped by 8 bases and J by 7 bases, with 18 bases between them. The CDR3 runs 13 residues. CDR3 bases: TGTGCCAGCGGCCTACAGGAATGGGGAGAGCAGTACTTC. Residues: CASGLQEWGEQYF.